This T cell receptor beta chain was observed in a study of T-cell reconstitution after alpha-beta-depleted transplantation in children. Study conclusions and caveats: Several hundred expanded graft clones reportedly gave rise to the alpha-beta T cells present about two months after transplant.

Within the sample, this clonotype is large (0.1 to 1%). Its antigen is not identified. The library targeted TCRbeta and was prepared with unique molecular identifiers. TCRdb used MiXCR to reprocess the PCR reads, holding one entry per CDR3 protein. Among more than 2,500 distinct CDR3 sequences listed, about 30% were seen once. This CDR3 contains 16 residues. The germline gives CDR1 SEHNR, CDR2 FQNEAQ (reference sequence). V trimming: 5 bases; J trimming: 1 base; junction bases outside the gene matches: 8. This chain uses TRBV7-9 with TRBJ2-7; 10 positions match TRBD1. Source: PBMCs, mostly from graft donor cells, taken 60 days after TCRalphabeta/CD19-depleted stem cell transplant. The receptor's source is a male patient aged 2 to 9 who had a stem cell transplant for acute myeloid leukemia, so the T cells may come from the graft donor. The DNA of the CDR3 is TGTGCCAGCAGCAGACAGGGGGCGCAGGGTTCCTACGAGCAGTACGTC. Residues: CASSRQGAQGSYEQYV.